This note documents a single T cell receptor beta chain sequence. Its target is not known. Produced via immunoSEQ multiplex PCR; TCRdb's table is partial and in-frame only. The repertoire consists of around 80,000 clones, with 60% to 85% occurring once and the leading ten covering roughly 22%. The data derive from a study of radiotherapy plus CTLA-4 blockade in lung cancer. Study context: Among enrolled patients, 15% to 20% responded and about 30% achieved disease control.

V trimming: 6 bases; J trimming: 5 bases; junction bases outside the gene matches: 7. Germline V gene sequence: CDR1 SGHKS, CDR2 YYEKEE (reference sequence). CDR3 length: 15 amino acids. Study outcomes and limitations: An expansion of tumor-derived TCR clones occurred in blood after radiotherapy plus ipilimumab. How blood T cell clones changed early, along with interferon-beta, reportedly forecast response best.

Here the sequenced sample was peripheral blood, taken from a patient treated with radiotherapy plus ipilimumab. The V call is TRBV5-5, the J call TRBJ2-5; 13 nucleotides match TRBD2. This TCR was recovered from a human donor with non-small cell lung cancer whose response to radiotherapy plus ipilimumab could not be evaluated. Some clones in this sample may be carry-over from other donors' samples. The chain's CDR3 is CASNVLAGGGETQYF. CDR3 DNA sequence: TGTGCCAGCAACGTACTAGCGGGGGGGGGTGAGACCCAGTACTTC.